The 4 T cell receptor beta chains below come from one sample, sequenced in a study of PD-1 blockade in mismatch repair-deficient tumors (dated by TCRdb to about 2017). The protocol used for the library was the immunoSEQ multiplex PCR assay. Entries here come from immuneACCESS through TCRdb and include only in-frame sequences with V and J called. Some clones fail to appear in such tables; in the studies checked, an unresolved V gene covers under half of the shortfall, and the cause of the remainder is unknown. This sample is represented by around 39,000 clones; approximately 88% of them were singletons. In total, the top ten clones hold around 1% of the sample. The sequencing used PBMCs, collected approximately 41 weeks after starting pembrolizumab. Source of these receptors: an adult with mismatch repair-deficient cancer.

CDR3 sequence: CASSQSGAGPGNTIYF. The CDR3 DNA reads as TGCGCCAGCAGTCAATCGGGGGCAGGGCCGGGAAACACCATATATTTT. The genes are TRBV23-1 and TRBJ1-3, with D possibly matching TRBD1 (6 bases). TRBV23-1 is designated an ORF whose function remains uncertain. The CDR3 totals 16 residues. Trimming shortened V by 0 bases and J by 4 bases, and 13 bases separated the two germline ends.

This chain uses TRBV5-1 with TRBJ1-1, with 9 bases identical to TRBD1. This CDR3 comprises 17 residues. With 4 bases clipped from V and 0 bases from J, the junction kept 10 bases outside the gene matches. Germline V gene data show CDR1 as SGHRS and CDR2 as YFSETQ. The CDR3 nucleotides read TGCGCCAGCAGCCCAGAGGGGACAGGGAGGGTGAACACTGAAGCTTTCTTT. It yields the protein CASSPEGTGRVNTEAFF.

The genes are TRBV11-3 and TRBJ2-1, with 10 bases identical to TRBD1. CDR3 length equals 15 residues. The germline V gene has CDR1 SGHNT and CDR2 YENEEA. After removal of 5 bases from V and 3 bases from J, the junction contained 4 bases not matched to a gene. The CDR3 loop is CASSEDRGNYNEQFF. CDR3 DNA sequence: TGTGCCAGCAGCGAGGACAGGGGGAACTACAATGAGCAGTTCTTC. The entire variable domain, with the rest obtained from reference TRBV11-3 and TRBJ2-1, is as follows: EAGVVQSPRYKIIEKKQPVAFWCNPISGHNTLYWYLQNLGQGPELLIRYENEEAVDDSQLPKDRFSAERLKGVDSTLKIQPAELGDSAVYLCASSEDRGNYNEQFFGPGTRLTVL.

J is TRBJ1-2 and V is TRBV19; possible D gene TRBD1, 5 bases. This CDR3 has 13 residues. V was clipped by 7 bases and J by 6 bases, with 15 bases between them. The germline gives CDR1 LNHDA, CDR2 SQIVND (reference sequence). The CDR3 nucleotides read TGTGCCAGTATTCTCCAGGGTACAGATGGCTACACCTTC. Residues: CASILQGTDGYTF.